Presented here are 29 T cell receptor beta chains from one specimen sequenced in a study of OX40 agonist ivuxolimab in advanced cancers. Library method: the immunoSEQ multiplex PCR assay. The table was pulled from immuneACCESS by TCRdb, which kept in-frame rearrangements only. Such tables lose some clones; where checked, under half of the loss comes from unresolved V genes, and the rest has no known cause. This sample holds about 19,000 clones; 86% were observed only once. Roughly 14% of the sample comes from the top ten. Specimen: CD4+ or CD8+ T cells sorted from blood, collected in a trial of the OX40 agonist ivuxolimab. These receptors all come from an adult with an advanced solid tumor such as melanoma, head and neck, liver or kidney cancer.

The rearrangement uses TRBV10-3 and TRBJ1-1; D is unresolved. V was pared by 10 bases and J by 2 bases, with 17 bases between. Germline CDR1 reads ENHRY; CDR2 reads SYGVKD. The CDR3 is 14 residues long. The CDR3 nucleotides read TGTGCCACCGGAACTGAGGGAACAAACACTGAAGCTTTCTTT. Translated, it gives CATGTEGTNTEAFF.

The sample holds a few counts of this clone. V gene TRBV6-6 combines with J gene TRBJ1-2, with unresolved D. This CDR3 spans 8 amino acids. V was pared by 7 bases and J by 12 bases, with 6 bases between. Per the germline V gene, CDR1 is MNHNY and CDR2 is SVGAGI (reference sequence). In DNA, the CDR3 is TGTGCCAGCACCGGACACACCTTC. Its protein is CASTGHTF.

This chain connects TRBV5-5 to TRBJ1-5; D unclear. The CDR3 runs to 13 residues. Between the trimmed V and J ends, which lost 3 bases and 6 bases, there was a span of 10 bases. Germline V gives CDR1 SGHKS, CDR2 YYEKEE (reference sequence). As DNA, the CDR3 is TGTGCCAGCAGCTCCAGGACCCGTCAGCCCCAGCATTTT. It codes for CASSSRTRQPQHF.

By sample share, this clone is large (0.1 to 1%). Distinct nucleotide sequences in the sample also encode this CDR3. The J gene is TRBJ2-7, the V gene TRBV6-1; D not resolved. Germline lookup yields CDR1 MNHNS and CDR2 SASEGT. V was shortened by 1 base and J by 5 bases, with 9 bases between the two germline ends. The CDR3 loop spans 13 amino acids. CDR3 bases: TGTGCCAGCAGTGAAGTCACAGTCGACGAGCAGTACTTC. The encoded protein is CASSEVTVDEQYF.

The V gene is TRBV21-1, the J gene TRBJ2-2; the table assigns TRBD1, which was not confirmed against the DNA. TRBV21-1 is tagged as a pseudogene. CDR3 size: 17 residues. CDR3 amino acids: CASSQSSPGQTTGELFF. The CDR3, as DNA: TGTGCCAGCAGCCAAAGTTCACCGGGACAGACCACCGGGGAGCTGTTTTTT.

Relative to its sample, this clone is large (0.1 to 1%). The V and J genes are TRBV11-3 and TRBJ2-3, with 13 bases matching TRBD2. This CDR3 contains 16 residues. The V segment lost 5 bases and the J segment 2 bases; nucleotides outside the gene matches: 4. Germline CDR1 and CDR2: SGHNT and YENEEA. The CDR3: CASSRTSGGATDTQYF. As DNA, the CDR3 is TGTGCCAGCAGCCGTACTAGCGGGGGGGCCACAGATACGCAGTATTTT. Together with reference TRBV11-3 and TRBJ2-3, the CDR3 gives the full variable domain: EAGVVQSPRYKIIEKKQPVAFWCNPISGHNTLYWYLQNLGQGPELLIRYENEEAVDDSQLPKDRFSAERLKGVDSTLKIQPAELGDSAVYLCASSRTSGGATDTQYFGPGTRLTVL.

V and J are TRBV10-2 and TRBJ1-2; no definite D call. The CDR3 consists of 13 residues. V was cut by 2 bases and J by 6 bases, with 10 bases left in between. CDR1 and CDR2 (germline): WSHSY, SAAADI. CDR3 residues: CASSEGVTDGYTF. The DNA of the CDR3 is TGCGCCAGCAGTGAGGGGGTTACGGATGGCTACACCTTC.

About this clone: The same CDR3 arises from other DNA sequences in this sample as well. The chain uses TRBV11-2 and TRBJ1-1, with a possible D match to TRBD1 (5 bases). The germline V gene has CDR1 SGHAT and CDR2 FQNNGV. The CDR3 runs 14 residues. Between the trimmed V and J ends, which lost 6 bases and 1 base, there was a span of 12 bases. For the CDR3, the DNA is TGTGCCAGCAGTTTATCGGGGGGGAACACTGAAGCTTTCTTT. Translation gives CASSLSGGNTEAFF.

The V call is TRBV5-4, the J call TRBJ1-1, with D possibly TRBD1 on 5 matching bases. Germline lookup yields CDR1 SGHNT and CDR2 YYREEE (reference sequence). Trimming stripped 0 bases from V and 1 base from J, with 10 bases between. The CDR3 extends over 15 amino acids. CDR3 protein: CASSLVGRGNTEAFF. The DNA of the CDR3 is TGTGCCAGCAGCTTGGTGGGACGGGGGAACACTGAAGCTTTCTTT.

The chain links TRBV7-9 to TRBJ1-1, with a tentative D call TRBD1 (5 bases). Trimming left V 7 bases short and J 0 bases short, with 9 bases between. The CDR3 spans 13 residues. Germline assignment: CDR1 SEHNR and CDR2 FQNEAQ (reference sequence). The CDR3 is CASKGPLNTEAFF. CDR3 bases: TGTGCCAGCAAGGGGCCGCTGAACACTGAAGCTTTCTTT.

J is TRBJ1-5 and V is TRBV4-1; 9 bases are shared with TRBD1. Trimming at V came to 2 bases and at J to 0 bases, leaving 14 bases not matched to a gene. There are 20 residues in the CDR3. Germline CDR1 and CDR2: MGHRA and YSYEKL. The CDR3 DNA sequence: TGCGCCAGCAGCCAACTCCTTACGACAGGGGGGATTTATAGCAATCAGCCCCAGCATTTT. Protein product: CASSQLLTTGGIYSNQPQHF.

This clone has a handful of counts. V gene TRBV11-3 combines with J gene TRBJ2-1, with D maybe TRBD2 (7 bases). The germline CDR1 and CDR2 sequences are SGHNT and YENEEA. This CDR3 comprises 14 residues. The germline V and J ends were trimmed by 2 bases and 6 bases, with 11 bases remaining between them. The chain's CDR3 is CASSLLRGGNEQFF. The CDR3 bases are TGTGCCAGCAGCTTACTGAGGGGGGGCAATGAGCAGTTCTTC.

V is TRBV29-1 and J is TRBJ2-1, with a possible D match to TRBD2 (6 bases). V lost 6 bases and J 9 bases, leaving 18 bases between the germline ends. The CDR3 spans 13 residues. CDR1 SQVTM and CDR2 ANQGSEA come from the germline V gene. In nucleotides, the CDR3 is TGCAGCGTCTCTTTGGGGGGACTGGGTGAGCAGTTCTTC. Protein sequence: CSVSLGGLGEQFF.

The chain combines TRBV11-2 with TRBJ2-7, with 7 bases that match TRBD1. The germline V gene encodes CDR1 SGHAT and CDR2 FQNNGV. The ends lost 3 bases at V and 2 bases at J; junction bases unmatched: 4. The CDR3 extends over 14 amino acids. Written as DNA, the CDR3 is TGTGCCAGCAGCTTGAGCCAGGGGGCCTACGAGCAGTACTTC. Protein sequence: CASSLSQGAYEQYF.

This chain uses TRBV13 with TRBJ2-3; TRBD1 matches 10 bases. CDR3 length equals 14 residues. Per the germline V gene, CDR1 is PRHDT and CDR2 is FYEKMQ (reference sequence). J was trimmed by 3 bases and V by 4 bases; bases with no gene match: 1. CDR3 nucleotide sequence: TGTGCCAGCAGCTCGGGACAGGGGACAGATACGCAGTATTTT. Translation gives CASSSGQGTDTQYF. The complete variable domain, with remaining parts taken from reference TRBV13 and TRBJ2-3, reads AAGVIQSPRHLIKEKRETATLKCYPIPRHDTVYWYQQGPGQDPQFLISFYEKMQSDKGSIPDRFSAQQFSDYHSELNMSSLELGDSALYFCASSSGQGTDTQYFGPGTRLTVL.

The table lists this clone with a few counts. The chain has TRBV5-4 and TRBJ2-1; D unclear. Germline CDR1 and CDR2: SGHNT and YYREEE (reference sequence). The CDR3 extends over 13 amino acids. V shed 0 bases and J shed 7 bases, with 8 bases lying between them. CDR3 sequence: CASSLGLWNEQFF. CDR3 in DNA: TGTGCCAGCAGCTTGGGTCTTTGGAATGAGCAGTTCTTC.

The chain joins TRBV13 to TRBJ2-1, with TRBD2 matching 7 bases. Germline CDR1 is PRHDT and CDR2 is FYEKMQ (reference sequence). J gave up 5 bases and V 5 bases, and 12 bases lay outside the gene matches. The CDR3 totals 16 residues. The CDR3 DNA is TGTGCCAGCAGCGGATTAGCGGGCCGGCCCAACAATGAGCAGTTCTTC. Protein product: CASSGLAGRPNNEQFF.

The chain links TRBV13 to TRBJ1-1; D uncertain. CDR3 length equals 13 residues. With 0 bases removed from V and 3 bases from J, the gap between germline ends came to 5 bases. The V gene's germline CDR1 is PRHDT and CDR2 FYEKMQ (reference sequence). CDR3 DNA: TGTGCCAGCAGCTTAGGGCCCTACACTGAAGCTTTCTTT. Its translation is CASSLGPYTEAFF.

This rearrangement joins TRBV7-9 to TRBJ2-3; tentative D call: TRBD2 (6 bases). This CDR3 is 16 amino acids long. V was shortened by 3 bases and J by 2 bases, with 15 bases between the two germline ends. Germline loops: CDR1 SEHNR, CDR2 FQNEAQ (reference sequence). The CDR3 loop is CASSLGRDSTTDTQYF. The CDR3 DNA sequence: TGTGCCAGCAGCTTGGGCCGGGACTCGACCACAGATACGCAGTATTTT.

This clone is a singleton in its sample. CDR3 sequence: CASSEGAGGAGELFF. CDR3 nucleotides: TGTGCCAGCAGTGAGGGGGCGGGAGGTGCCGGGGAGCTGTTTTTT. J is TRBJ2-2 and V is TRBV6-1; 8 nucleotides agree with TRBD2. Germline V CDR1 and CDR2: MNHNS, SASEGT. The CDR3 runs 15 residues. J gave up 6 bases and V 3 bases, and 6 bases lay outside the gene matches.

The rearrangement joins TRBV4-1 to TRBJ2-5, with D hard to call. Matching the DNA end better, TRBJ2-7 makes the J call doubtful. Per the germline V gene, CDR1 is MGHRA and CDR2 is YSYEKL. The CDR3 totals 14 residues. CDR3 bases: TGCGCCAGCAGCACCCGGGCGGAAACCTACGAGCAGTACTTC. It translates to CASSTRAETYEQYF.

The chain's CDR3 is CATLSARAFF. CDR3 DNA: TGTGCCACTCTCTCAGCCCGAGCTTTCTTT. This chain joins TRBV28 and TRBJ1-1; D not resolved. V dropped 10 bases and J dropped 10 bases, with 13 bases sitting between them. Germline assignment: CDR1 MDHEN and CDR2 SYDVKM. The CDR3 has 10 amino acids.

CDR3 DNA sequence: TGTGCCAGCAGCGAGACGGAGACAGGTTTCTATGGCTACACCTTC. Amino acid sequence: CASSETETGFYGYTF. J is TRBJ1-2 and V is TRBV7-9; possible D gene TRBD1, 6 bases. Per germline, CDR1 SEHNR and CDR2 FQNEAQ (reference sequence). V lost 5 bases and J lost 4, with 17 bases in between. The CDR3 is 15 residues long.

The rearrangement links TRBV5-8 to TRBJ2-3; D gene uncertain. CDR3 length equals 13 residues. The V gene lost 4 bases and the J gene lost 5 bases, with 11 bases spanning the gap. Germline V CDR1 and CDR2: SGHTS, YDEGEE. The CDR3, as DNA: TGTGCCAGCAGCCCCCCACCGGGAGATACGCAGTATTTT. Residues: CASSPPPGDTQYF.

The chain recombines TRBV5-4 with TRBJ1-1; maybe TRBD1 (5 bases). Trimming pared 0 bases from V and 3 bases from J, leaving 15 bases between. CDR3 length: 16 residues. Germline CDR1 SGHNT, CDR2 YYREEE (reference sequence). CDR3 amino acids: CASSLAPGGGDTEAFF. The CDR3 coding sequence is TGTGCCAGCAGCTTGGCTCCGGGGGGAGGGGACACTGAAGCTTTCTTT.

J is TRBJ2-7 and V is TRBV29-1; D remains ambiguous. The germline V and J ends were trimmed by 4 bases and 1 base, with 17 bases remaining between them. The CDR3 covers 15 residues. From germline, CDR1 is SQVTM and CDR2 ANQGSEA. The CDR3 sequence is CSVGPSRGSSYEQYF. The CDR3 DNA is TGCAGCGTTGGCCCTTCCCGAGGCAGTTCCTACGAGCAGTACTTC.

This clone was seen once. The chain combines TRBV29-1 with TRBJ1-2; no definite D call. Germline V gives CDR1 SQVTM, CDR2 ANQGSEA. Trimming shortened V by 2 bases and J by 6 bases, and 13 bases separated the two germline ends. The CDR3 spans 13 residues. DNA of the CDR3: TGCAGCGTTGAATCCTATGAATCTGATGGCTACACCTTC. As protein: CSVESYESDGYTF.

This clone has only a few counts. J is TRBJ1-4 and V is TRBV5-1; 7 bases are a match to TRBD1. This CDR3 spans 16 amino acids. The V segment lost 0 bases and the J segment 8 bases; nucleotides outside the gene matches: 10. Germline values: CDR1 SGHRS, CDR2 YFSETQ. The CDR3, as DNA: TGCGCCAGCAGCTTGGAAAGGGGGCGCATGGGAGAAAAACTGTTTTTT. This encodes CASSLERGRMGEKLFF.

The V gene is TRBV27, the J gene TRBJ1-3; no clear D gene. The CDR3 runs to 13 residues. Trimming stripped 8 bases from V and 0 bases from J, with 8 bases between. Germline V CDR1 and CDR2: MNHEY, SMNVEV (reference sequence). CDR3: CASGWGSGNTIYF. Here the CDR3 DNA reads TGTGCCAGCGGGTGGGGCTCTGGAAACACCATATATTTT.